This T cell receptor beta chain was sequenced in a study of T-cell memory formation after mild COVID-19. Turning to the study itself: Clusters of TCRs were largely donor specific.

This clonotype was picked up a small number of times. What it binds is not known. Study-wide points: Pre-infection memory showed some responding clones, and this suggested that cross-reactive memory joined.

Trimming cost V 3 bases and J 6 bases, with 12 bases left between them. This CDR3 spans 13 amino acids. The germline CDR1 and CDR2 sequences are SGHRS and YFSETQ. Constant-segment primers and 5'RACE yielded cDNA libraries for TCR alpha and TCR beta, each carrying sample barcodes and UMIs. MiXCR, run by TCRdb on the 5' RACE reads, gives a single entry per CDR3 protein. The data contain 140,000 to 150,000 distinct CDR3 sequences, approximately 25% of them singletons. The sample consisted of PBMCs or a T cell subset sorted from them (not recorded which). This clonotype was sampled from an adult woman who had mild COVID-19 (a few samples of this study predate the infection). Cell type and time point are not known. The rearrangement joins TRBV5-1 to TRBJ1-1; D perhaps matches TRBD1 (5 bases). The CDR3 nucleotides read TGCGCCAGCAGCTCGGGGCAGGGATCTGAAGCTTTCTTT. As protein: CASSSGQGSEAFF.